The clone carrying this T cell receptor (beta chain) has only a few counts. Its antigen is still unknown. CDR3 length: 14 amino acids. Trimming at V came to 4 bases and at J to 7 bases, leaving 5 bases not matched to a gene. CDR1 LGHNA and CDR2 YSLEER come from the germline V gene. The sample comes from a study of T cell repertoires in ileal Crohn's disease. The method was immunoSEQ multiplex PCR; TCRdb's version includes in-frame clones alone and lacks a portion of them. Of 13,000 to 15,000 clones in the sample, 60% to 80% were seen once. The study's findings and limits: Active smokers at surgery had more clonal expansions than non-smokers.

The TCR originated in an adult with Crohn's disease. Sequencing used ileal tissue. V gene TRBV4-3 combines with J gene TRBJ1-4, with 8 bases fitting TRBD1. The CDR3 sequence: CASSLWTGSEKLFF. The CDR3 DNA reads as TGCGCCAGCAGCCTATGGACAGGGTCTGAAAAACTGTTTTTT.